This T cell receptor (beta chain) was identified in a study of CD8 T cells in ankylosing spondylitis. Study results and limitations: Matched ankylosing spondylitis synovial fluid reportedly contained a significantly enriched population of disease-linked clones. Earlier work had already found some motif variants in reactive arthritis synovial fluid and blood.

The length of the CDR3 is 13 residues. The ends were cut back, 4 bases at V and 0 bases at J, with 8 bases in the middle. CDR1 is SQVTM, CDR2 ANQGSEA, per germline. Each CDR3 protein is one row after TCRdb ran MiXCR on the 5' RACE reads. The sample includes 310,000 or so distinct CDR3 sequences, 20% seen only once; the top ten take around 8%. This clonotype was seen ten or more times. Its antigen is not identified. Sequencing was done on a sample of blood, either unsorted or a sorted T cell fraction (not recorded which). The sequence came from a male donor with ankylosing spondylitis or in good health (not recorded which). J is TRBJ2-3 and V is TRBV29-1; maybe TRBD2 (5 bases). The CDR3 sequence is CSVVWRSTDTQYF. In DNA, the CDR3 is TGCAGCGTTGTTTGGAGGAGCACAGATACGCAGTATTTT.